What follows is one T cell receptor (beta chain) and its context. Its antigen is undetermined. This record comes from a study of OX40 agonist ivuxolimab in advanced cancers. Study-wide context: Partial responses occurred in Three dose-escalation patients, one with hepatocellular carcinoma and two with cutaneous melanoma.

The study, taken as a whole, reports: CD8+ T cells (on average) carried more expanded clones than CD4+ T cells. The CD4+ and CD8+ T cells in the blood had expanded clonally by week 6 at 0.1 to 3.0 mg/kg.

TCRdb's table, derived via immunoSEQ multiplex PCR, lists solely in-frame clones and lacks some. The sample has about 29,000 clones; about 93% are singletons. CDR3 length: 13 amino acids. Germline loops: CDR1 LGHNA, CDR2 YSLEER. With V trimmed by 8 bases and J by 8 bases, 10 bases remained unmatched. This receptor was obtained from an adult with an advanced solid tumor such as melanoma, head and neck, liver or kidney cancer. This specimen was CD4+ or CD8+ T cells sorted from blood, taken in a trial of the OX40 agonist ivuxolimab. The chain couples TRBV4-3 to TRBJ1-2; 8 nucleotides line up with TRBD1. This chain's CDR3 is CASWPGGQRGYTF. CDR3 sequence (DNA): TGCGCCAGCTGGCCAGGGGGCCAGCGCGGCTACACCTTC.